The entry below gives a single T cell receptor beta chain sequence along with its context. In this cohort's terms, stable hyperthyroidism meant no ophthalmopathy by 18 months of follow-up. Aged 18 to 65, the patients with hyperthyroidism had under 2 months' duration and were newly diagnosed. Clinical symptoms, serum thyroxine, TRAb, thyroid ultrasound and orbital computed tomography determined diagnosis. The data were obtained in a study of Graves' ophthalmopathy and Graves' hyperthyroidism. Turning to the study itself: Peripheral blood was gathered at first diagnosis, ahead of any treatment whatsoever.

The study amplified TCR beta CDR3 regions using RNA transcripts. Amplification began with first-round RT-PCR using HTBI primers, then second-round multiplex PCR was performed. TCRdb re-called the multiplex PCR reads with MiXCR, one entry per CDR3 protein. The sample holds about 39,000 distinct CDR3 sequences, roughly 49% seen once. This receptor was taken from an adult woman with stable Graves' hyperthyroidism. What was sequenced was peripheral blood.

The CDR3 loop reads CSASKGGGYTF. In DNA, the CDR3 is TGCAGTGCTAGTAAGGGGGGGGGCTACACCTTC. This sequence joins TRBV20-1 and TRBJ1-2, with a possible D match to TRBD1 (6 bases). The V and J ends lost 3 bases and 8 bases respectively, with 10 bases between them. Germline assignment: CDR1 DFQATT and CDR2 SNEGSKA (reference sequence). CDR3 size: 11 residues.